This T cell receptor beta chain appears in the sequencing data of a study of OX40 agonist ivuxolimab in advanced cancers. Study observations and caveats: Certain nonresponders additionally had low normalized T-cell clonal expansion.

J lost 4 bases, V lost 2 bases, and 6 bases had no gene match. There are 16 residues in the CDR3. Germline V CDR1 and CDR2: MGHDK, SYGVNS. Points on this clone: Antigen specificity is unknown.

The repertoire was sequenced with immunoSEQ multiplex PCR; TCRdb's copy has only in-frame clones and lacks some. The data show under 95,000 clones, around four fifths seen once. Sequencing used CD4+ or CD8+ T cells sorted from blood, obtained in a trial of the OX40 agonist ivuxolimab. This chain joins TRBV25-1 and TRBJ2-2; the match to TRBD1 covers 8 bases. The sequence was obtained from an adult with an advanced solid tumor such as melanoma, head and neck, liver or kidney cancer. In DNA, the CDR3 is TGTGCCAGCAGTGAAGACAGGGGTTTAGGCACCGGGGAGCTGTTTTTT. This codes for CASSEDRGLGTGELFF. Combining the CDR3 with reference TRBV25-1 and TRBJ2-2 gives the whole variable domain EADIYQTPRYLVIGTGKKITLECSQTMGHDKMYWYQQDPGMELHLIHYSYGVNSTEKGDLSSESTVSRIRTEHFPLTLESARPSHTSQYLCASSEDRGLGTGELFFGEGSRLTVL.